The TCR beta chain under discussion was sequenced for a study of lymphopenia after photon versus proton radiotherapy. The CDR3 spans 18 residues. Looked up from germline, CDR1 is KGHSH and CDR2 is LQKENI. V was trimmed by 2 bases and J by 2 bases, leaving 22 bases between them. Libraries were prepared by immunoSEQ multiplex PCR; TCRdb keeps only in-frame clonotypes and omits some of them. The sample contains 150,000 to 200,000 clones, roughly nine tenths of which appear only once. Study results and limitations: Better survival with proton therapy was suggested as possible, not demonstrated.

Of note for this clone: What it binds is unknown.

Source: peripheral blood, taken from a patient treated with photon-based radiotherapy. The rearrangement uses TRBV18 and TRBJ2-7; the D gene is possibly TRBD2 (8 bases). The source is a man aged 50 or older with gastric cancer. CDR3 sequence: CASSPRDSEAGETYEQYF. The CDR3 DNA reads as TGTGCCAGCTCACCAAGGGACAGTGAAGCGGGAGAAACCTACGAGCAGTACTTC.